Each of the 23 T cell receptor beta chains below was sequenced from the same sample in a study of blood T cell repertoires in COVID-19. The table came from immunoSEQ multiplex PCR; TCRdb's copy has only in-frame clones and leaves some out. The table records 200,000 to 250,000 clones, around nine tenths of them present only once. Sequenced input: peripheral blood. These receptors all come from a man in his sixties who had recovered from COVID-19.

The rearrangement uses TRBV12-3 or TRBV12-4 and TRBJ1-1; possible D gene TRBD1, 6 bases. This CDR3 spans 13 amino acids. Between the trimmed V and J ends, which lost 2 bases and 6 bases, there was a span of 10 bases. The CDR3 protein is CASSLQGRAEAFF. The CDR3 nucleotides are TGTGCCAGCAGTTTACAGGGGCGGGCTGAAGCTTTCTTT.

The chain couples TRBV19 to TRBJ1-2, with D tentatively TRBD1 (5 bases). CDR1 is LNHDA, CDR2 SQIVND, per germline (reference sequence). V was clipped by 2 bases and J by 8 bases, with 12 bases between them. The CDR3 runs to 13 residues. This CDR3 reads CASSIPRVRGYTF. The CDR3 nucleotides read TGTGCCAGTAGTATACCCAGGGTTAGAGGCTACACCTTC.

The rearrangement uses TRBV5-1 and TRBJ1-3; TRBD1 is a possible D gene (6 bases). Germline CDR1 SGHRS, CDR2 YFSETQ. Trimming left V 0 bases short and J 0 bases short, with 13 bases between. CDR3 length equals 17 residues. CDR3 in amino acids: CASSLAGDSSSGNTIYF. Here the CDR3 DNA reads TGCGCCAGCAGCTTGGCAGGGGATAGTTCCTCTGGAAACACCATATATTTT.

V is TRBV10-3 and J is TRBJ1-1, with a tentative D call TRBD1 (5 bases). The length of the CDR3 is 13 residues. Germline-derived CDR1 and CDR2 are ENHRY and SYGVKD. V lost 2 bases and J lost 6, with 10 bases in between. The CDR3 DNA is TGTGCCATCAGTGAGGCGGGGCTACCTGAAGCTTTCTTT. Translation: CAISEAGLPEAFF.

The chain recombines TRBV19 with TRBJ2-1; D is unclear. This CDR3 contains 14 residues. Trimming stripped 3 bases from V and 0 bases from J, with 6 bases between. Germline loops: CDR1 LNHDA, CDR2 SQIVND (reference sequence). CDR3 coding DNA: TGTGCCAGTAGTATCGGTGGCTCCTACAATGAGCAGTTCTTC. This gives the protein CASSIGGSYNEQFF.

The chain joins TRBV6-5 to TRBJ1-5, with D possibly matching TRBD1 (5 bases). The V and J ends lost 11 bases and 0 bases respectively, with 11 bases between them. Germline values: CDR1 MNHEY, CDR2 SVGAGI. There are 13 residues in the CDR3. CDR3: CAGGQYSNQPQHF. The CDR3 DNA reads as TGTGCCGGTGGACAATATAGCAATCAGCCCCAGCATTTT.

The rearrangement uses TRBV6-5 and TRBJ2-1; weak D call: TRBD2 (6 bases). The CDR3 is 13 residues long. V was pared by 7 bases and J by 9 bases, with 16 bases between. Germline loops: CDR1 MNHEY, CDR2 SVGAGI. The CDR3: CASKRGRTGEQFF. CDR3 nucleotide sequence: TGTGCCAGCAAACGGGGGAGAACTGGTGAGCAGTTCTTC.

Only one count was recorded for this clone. The CDR3 sequence is CASSYSQGAHSAEAFF. Here the CDR3 DNA reads TGTGCCAGCAGTTACTCTCAGGGGGCCCACAGCGCTGAAGCTTTCTTT. The chain recombines TRBV6-6 with TRBJ1-1; 8 bases align to TRBD1. V trimming: 0 bases; J trimming: 6 bases; junction bases outside the gene matches: 9. Germline CDR1 reads MNHNY; CDR2 reads SVGAGI (reference sequence). This CDR3 is built from 16 residues.

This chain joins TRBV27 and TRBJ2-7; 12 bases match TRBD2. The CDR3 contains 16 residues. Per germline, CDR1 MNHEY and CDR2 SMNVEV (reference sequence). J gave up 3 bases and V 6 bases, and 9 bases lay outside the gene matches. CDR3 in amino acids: CASSRTSGAPIYEQYF. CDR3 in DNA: TGTGCCAGCAGCCGGACTAGCGGGGCCCCGATCTACGAGCAGTACTTC.

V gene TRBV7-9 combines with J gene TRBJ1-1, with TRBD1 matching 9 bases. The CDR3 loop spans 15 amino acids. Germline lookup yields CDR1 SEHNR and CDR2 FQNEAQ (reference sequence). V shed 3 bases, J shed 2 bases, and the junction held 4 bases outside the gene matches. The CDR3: CASSLGTGPNTEAFF. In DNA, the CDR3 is TGTGCCAGCAGCTTGGGGACAGGGCCTAACACTGAAGCTTTCTTT.

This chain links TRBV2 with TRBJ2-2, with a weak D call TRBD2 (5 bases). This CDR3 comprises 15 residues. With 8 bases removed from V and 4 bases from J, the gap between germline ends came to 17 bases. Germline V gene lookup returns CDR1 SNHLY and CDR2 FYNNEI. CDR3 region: CASEERARSTGELFF. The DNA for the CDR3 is TGTGCCAGCGAAGAGAGGGCTCGGAGCACCGGGGAGCTGTTTTTT.

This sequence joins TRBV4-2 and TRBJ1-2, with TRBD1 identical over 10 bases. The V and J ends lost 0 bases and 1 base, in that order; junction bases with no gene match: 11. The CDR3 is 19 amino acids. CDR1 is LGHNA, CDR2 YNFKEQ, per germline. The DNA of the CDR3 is TGTGCCAGCAGCCAAGATCTGGGGACAGGGGACGGGCTTAACTATGGCTACACCTTC. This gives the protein CASSQDLGTGDGLNYGYTF.

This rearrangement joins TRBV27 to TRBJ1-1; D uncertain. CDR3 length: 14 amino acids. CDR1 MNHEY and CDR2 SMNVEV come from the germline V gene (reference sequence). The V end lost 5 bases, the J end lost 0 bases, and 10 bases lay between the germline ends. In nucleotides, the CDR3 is TGTGCCAGCAGTCCTGCCCAGGTGAACACTGAAGCTTTCTTT. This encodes CASSPAQVNTEAFF.

The CDR3 loop reads CASSLQVNTEAFF. The CDR3 bases are TGTGCCAGCAGCCTACAGGTGAACACTGAAGCTTTCTTT. J is TRBJ1-1 and V is TRBV14; the D gene is possibly TRBD1 (5 bases). Per germline, CDR1 SGHDN and CDR2 FVKESK. The CDR3 covers 13 residues. Trimming removed 4 bases from V and 0 bases from J, with 6 bases in between.

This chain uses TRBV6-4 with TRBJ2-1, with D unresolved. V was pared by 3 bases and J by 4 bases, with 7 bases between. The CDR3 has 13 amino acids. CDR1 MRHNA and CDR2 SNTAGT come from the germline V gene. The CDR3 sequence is CASSEEIYNEQFF. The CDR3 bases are TGTGCCAGCAGTGAGGAGATATACAATGAGCAGTTCTTC.

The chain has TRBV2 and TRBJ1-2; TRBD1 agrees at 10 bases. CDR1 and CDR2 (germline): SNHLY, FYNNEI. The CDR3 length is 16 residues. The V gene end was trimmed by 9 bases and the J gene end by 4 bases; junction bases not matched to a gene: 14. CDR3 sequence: CASGQGVTRGFYGYTF. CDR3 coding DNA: TGTGCCAGTGGACAGGGGGTAACTAGGGGTTTCTATGGCTACACCTTC.

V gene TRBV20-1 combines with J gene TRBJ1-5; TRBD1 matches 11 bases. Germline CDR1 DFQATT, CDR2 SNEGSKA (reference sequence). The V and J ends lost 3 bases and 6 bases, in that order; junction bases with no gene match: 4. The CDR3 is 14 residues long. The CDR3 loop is CSASWTGGPQPQHF. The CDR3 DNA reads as TGCAGTGCTAGTTGGACAGGGGGCCCTCAGCCCCAGCATTTT.

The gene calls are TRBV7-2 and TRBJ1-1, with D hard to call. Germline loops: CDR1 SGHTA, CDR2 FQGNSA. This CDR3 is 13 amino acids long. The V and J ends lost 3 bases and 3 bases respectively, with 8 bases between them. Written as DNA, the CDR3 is TGTGCCAGCAGCTTCCACGGGGACACTGAAGCTTTCTTT. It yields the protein CASSFHGDTEAFF.

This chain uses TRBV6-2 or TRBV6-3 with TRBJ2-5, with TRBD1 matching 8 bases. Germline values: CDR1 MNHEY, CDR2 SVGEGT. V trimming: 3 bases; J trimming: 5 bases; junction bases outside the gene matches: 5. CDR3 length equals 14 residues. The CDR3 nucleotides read TGTGCCAGCAGTTATCAGGGGGCGAGGGAGACCCAGTACTTC. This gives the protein CASSYQGARETQYF.

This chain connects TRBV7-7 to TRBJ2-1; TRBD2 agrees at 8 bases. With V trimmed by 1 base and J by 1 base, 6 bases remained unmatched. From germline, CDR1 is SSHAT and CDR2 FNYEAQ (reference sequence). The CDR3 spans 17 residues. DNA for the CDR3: TGTGCCAGCAGCTTAGAACCGGCTAGCGGGTCCTACAATGAGCAGTTCTTC. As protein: CASSLEPASGSYNEQFF. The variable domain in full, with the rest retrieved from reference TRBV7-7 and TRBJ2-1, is GAGVSQSPRYKVTKRGQDVTLRCDPISSHATLYWYQQALGQGPEFLTYFNYEAQPDKSGLPSDRFSAERPEGSISTLTIQRTEQRDSAMYRCASSLEPASGSYNEQFFGPGTRLTVL.

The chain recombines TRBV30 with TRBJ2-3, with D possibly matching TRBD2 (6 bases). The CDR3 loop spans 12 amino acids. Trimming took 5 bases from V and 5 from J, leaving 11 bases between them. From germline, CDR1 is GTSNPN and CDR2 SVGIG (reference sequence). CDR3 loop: CAWRESGDTQYF. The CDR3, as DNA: TGTGCCTGGCGGGAGTCAGGAGATACGCAGTATTTT. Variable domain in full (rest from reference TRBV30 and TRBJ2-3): SQTIHQWPATLVQPVGSPLSLECTVEGTSNPNLYWYRQAAGRGLQLLFYSVGIGQISSEVPQNLSASRPQDRQFILSSKKLLLSDSGFYLCAWRESGDTQYFGPGTRLTVL.

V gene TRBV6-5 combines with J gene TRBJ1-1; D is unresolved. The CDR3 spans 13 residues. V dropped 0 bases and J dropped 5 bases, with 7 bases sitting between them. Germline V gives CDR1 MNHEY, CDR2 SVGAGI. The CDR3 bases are TGTGCCAGCAGTTACTCGTACGAGACTGAAGCTTTCTTT. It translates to CASSYSYETEAFF.

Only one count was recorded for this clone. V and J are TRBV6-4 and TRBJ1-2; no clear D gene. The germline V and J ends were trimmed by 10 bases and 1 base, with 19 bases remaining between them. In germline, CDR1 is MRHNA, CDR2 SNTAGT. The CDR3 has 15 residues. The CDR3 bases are TGTGCCACCCGCCTGTCGGGGATGGGTAACTATGGCTACACCTTC. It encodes CATRLSGMGNYGYTF.